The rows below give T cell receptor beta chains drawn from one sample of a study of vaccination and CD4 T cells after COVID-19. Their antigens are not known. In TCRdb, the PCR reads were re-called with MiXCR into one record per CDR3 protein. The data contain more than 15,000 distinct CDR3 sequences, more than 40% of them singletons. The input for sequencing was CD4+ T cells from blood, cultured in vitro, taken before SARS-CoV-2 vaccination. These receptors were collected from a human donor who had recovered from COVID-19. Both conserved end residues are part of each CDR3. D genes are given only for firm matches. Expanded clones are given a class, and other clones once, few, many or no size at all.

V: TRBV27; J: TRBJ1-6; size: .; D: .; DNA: TGTGCCAGCAGTTTATCGAGAGGCCCGAGACCCCTCCACTTT; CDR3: CASSLSRGPRPLHF
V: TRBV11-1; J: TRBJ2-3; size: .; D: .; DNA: TGTGCCAGCAGCTTAGCGCCCCGGGATACGCAGTATTTT; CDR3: CASSLAPRDTQYF
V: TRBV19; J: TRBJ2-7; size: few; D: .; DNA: TGTGCCAGTAGTCCAGGGCGGCGGGTCGAGCAGTACTTC; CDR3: CASSPGRRVEQYF
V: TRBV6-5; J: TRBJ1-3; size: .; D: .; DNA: TGTGCCAGCAGTTACTCGATCTCTGGAAACACCATATATTTT; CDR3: CASSYSISGNTIYF
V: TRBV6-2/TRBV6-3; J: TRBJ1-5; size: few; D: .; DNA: TGTGCCAGCAGTTACTCTGTCCAGGGCGGTCAGCCCCAGCATTTT; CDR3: CASSYSVQGGQPQHF
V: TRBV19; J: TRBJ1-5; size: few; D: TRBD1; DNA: TGTGCCAGTAGTATCCAGGGGGCCAATCAGCCCCAGCATTTT; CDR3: CASSIQGANQPQHF
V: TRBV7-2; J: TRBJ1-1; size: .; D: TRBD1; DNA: TGTGCCAGCAGCTTAGCCGGGGCAGGGGGGATGAACACTGAAGCTTTCTTT; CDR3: CASSLAGAGGMNTEAFF
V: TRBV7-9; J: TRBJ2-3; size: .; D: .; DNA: TGTGCCAGCAGCTTAGCCGAACACAGGAGCACAGATACGCAGTATTTT; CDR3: CASSLAEHRSTDTQYF
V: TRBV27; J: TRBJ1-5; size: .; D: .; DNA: TGTGCCAGCAGTGCCCAGTTTGGGGCTCAGCCCCAGCATTTT; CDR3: CASSAQFGAQPQHF
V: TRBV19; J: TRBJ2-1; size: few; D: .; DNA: TGTGCCAGTAGTAAGCGGGGAGGCCTAAGGGGGAATGAGCAGTTCTTC; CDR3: CASSKRGGLRGNEQFF
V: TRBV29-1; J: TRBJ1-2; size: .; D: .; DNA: TGCAGCGTTGTCTTACAGGGAATGAAGTATGGCTACACCTTC; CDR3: CSVVLQGMKYGYTF
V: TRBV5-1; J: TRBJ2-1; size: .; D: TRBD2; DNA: TGCGCCAGCGGACTAGTCGCGAATGAGCAGTTCTTC; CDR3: CASGLVANEQFF
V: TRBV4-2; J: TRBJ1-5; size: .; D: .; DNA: TGTGCCAGCAGCCGGGGGCGTGTGGCTAATTTGGATAGCAATCAGCCCCAGCATTTT; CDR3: CASSRGRVANLDSNQPQHF
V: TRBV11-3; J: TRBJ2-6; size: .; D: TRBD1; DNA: TGTGCCAGCAGCTTAAGATCCGGGACAGGGGTCCCTGGGGCCAACGTCCTGACTTTC; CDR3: CASSLRSGTGVPGANVLTF
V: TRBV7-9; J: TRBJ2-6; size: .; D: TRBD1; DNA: TGTGCCAGCAGCTTTGACAGGGTTACCGGGGCCAACGTCCTGACTTTC; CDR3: CASSFDRVTGANVLTF
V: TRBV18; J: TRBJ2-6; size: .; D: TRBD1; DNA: TGTGCCAGCTCACAACAGGGGTCGGGGGCCAACGTCCTGACTTTC; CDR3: CASSQQGSGANVLTF
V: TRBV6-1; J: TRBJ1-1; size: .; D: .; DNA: TGTGCCAGCAGGAGAGGTTGGGGGGCGCTGGGAGCTTTCTTT; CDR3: CASRRGWGALGAFF
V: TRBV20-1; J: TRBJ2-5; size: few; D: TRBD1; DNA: TGCAGTGCCCCCGAGTCCGGGACAGGGGGTCGGGAGACCCAGTACTTC; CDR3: CSAPESGTGGRETQYF
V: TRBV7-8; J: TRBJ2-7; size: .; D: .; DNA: TGTGCCAGCAGCTGGGGGGTTGCGGCAATTACCTCCTACGAGCAGTACTTC; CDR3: CASSWGVAAITSYEQYF
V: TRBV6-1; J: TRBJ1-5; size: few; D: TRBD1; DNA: TGTGCCAGCAGCGAATCGACAGGGACCAAAAATCAGCCCCAGCATTTT; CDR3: CASSESTGTKNQPQHF
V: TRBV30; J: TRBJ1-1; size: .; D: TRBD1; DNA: TGTGCCTGGATCCGACAGGGGGCGTACACTGAAGCTTTCTTT; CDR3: CAWIRQGAYTEAFF
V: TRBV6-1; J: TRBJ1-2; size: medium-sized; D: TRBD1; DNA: TGTGCCAGTACCACAGGGGCCAACTATGGCTACACCTTC; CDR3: CASTTGANYGYTF
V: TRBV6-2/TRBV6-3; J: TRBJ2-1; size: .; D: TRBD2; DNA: TGTGCCAGCAGTAACGACCTAGCGGGAGGGGGGGGGTTTTACAATGAGCAGTTCTTC; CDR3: CASSNDLAGGGGFYNEQFF
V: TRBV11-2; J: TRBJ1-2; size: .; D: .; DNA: TGTGCCAGCAGCTCCGCTCGAGACACTGGCTACACCTTC; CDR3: CASSSARDTGYTF
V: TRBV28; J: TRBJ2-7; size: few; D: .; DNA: TGTGCCAGCAGTTCCGAAGACGAGCAGTACTTC; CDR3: CASSSEDEQYF
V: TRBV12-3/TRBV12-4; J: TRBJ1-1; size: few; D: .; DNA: TGTGCCAGCAGTTTTGGGAACACTGAAGCTTTCTTT; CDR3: CASSFGNTEAFF
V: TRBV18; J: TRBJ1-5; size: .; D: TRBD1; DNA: TGTGCCAGCTCCGACAGGGAGGATAGCAATCAGCCCCAGCATTTT; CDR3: CASSDREDSNQPQHF